Below are 10 T cell receptor beta chains sequenced from a single sample in a study of shared clonotypes between healthy human individuals (dated by TCRdb to 2019 to 2021). CD8 naive samples were CD45RO-negative cells positively selected for CCR7, giving a CD45RA+CCR7+ population that excluded TemRA cells. The library relied on the immunoSEQ multiplex PCR assay. TCRdb mirrors the immuneACCESS table, restricted to in-frame sequences. Some clones are absent from its copies; in checked studies, under half trace to an unresolved V gene, and the reason for the others is unknown. In this sample the table shows hundreds of thousands of clones, 95% of which occur a single time. The ten largest make up 0.11% of the sample. Input material: naive CD8+ T cells sorted from blood. The intended sense of this specimen's cell subset or site label: CD45RA+CCR7+. Receptors originate from a woman between 25 and 40 years old in good health.

V is TRBV28 and J is TRBJ2-1; no firm D call. CDR3 length: 14 amino acids. V was clipped by 5 bases and J by 5 bases, with 13 bases between them. Germline V gene lookup returns CDR1 MDHEN and CDR2 SYDVKM. CDR3 nucleotide sequence: TGTGCCAGCAGTAGGGCACCTCGACACAATGAGCAGTTCTTC. This gives the protein CASSRAPRHNEQFF.

Remarks on this clone: The same CDR3 also results from other DNA sequences found in this sample. V usage is TRBV11-2 and J usage is TRBJ2-7, with a weak D call TRBD1 (6 bases). Germline-derived CDR1 and CDR2 are SGHAT and FQNNGV. Trimming took off 1 base at V and 4 bases at J, with 11 bases between the two ends. The CDR3 contains 14 residues. CDR3: CASSLGRGAYEQYF. DNA for the CDR3: TGTGCCAGCAGCTTAGGCAGGGGAGCTTACGAGCAGTACTTC. Full variable domain (outside the CDR3, taken from reference TRBV11-2 and TRBJ2-7): EAGVAQSPRYKIIEKRQSVAFWCNPISGHATLYWYQQILGQGPKLLIQFQNNGVVDDSQLPKDRFSAERLKGVDSTLKIQPAKLEDSAVYLCASSLGRGAYEQYFGPGTRLTVT.

The chain employs TRBV2 and TRBJ2-7; 7 bases are a match to TRBD2. CDR1 and CDR2 from the germline V gene are SNHLY and FYNNEI. The CDR3 totals 14 residues. Trimming took 4 bases from V and 0 from J; bases not matched to a gene: 3. CDR3 in DNA: TGTGCCAGCAGTGGGAGCGGGAACTCCTACGAGCAGTACTTC. Its protein is CASSGSGNSYEQYF.

The chain uses TRBV10-2 and TRBJ2-1; TRBD2 aligns across 12 bases. J gave up 7 bases and V 2 bases, and 3 bases lay outside the gene matches. The CDR3 length is 15 residues. Germline V gene data show CDR1 as WSHSY and CDR2 as SAAADI. CDR3 nucleotide sequence: TGCGCCAGCAGTGAGGCTAGCGGGAGGGATAATGAGCAGTTCTTC. Translating it yields CASSEASGRDNEQFF.

The V gene is TRBV6-5, the J gene TRBJ2-6, with D uncertain. From germline, CDR1 is MNHEY and CDR2 SVGAGI. V was clipped by 0 bases and J by 2 bases, with 8 bases between them. CDR3 length equals 16 residues. The CDR3 DNA is TGTGCCAGCAGTTACTCTGAAAGGCCTGGGGCCAACGTCCTGACTTTC. Amino acids: CASSYSERPGANVLTF.

The rearrangement links TRBV6-1 to TRBJ1-1; 8 positions match TRBD1. CDR3 length equals 14 residues. Germline V gene sequence: CDR1 MNHNS, CDR2 SASEGT. The V segment lost 5 bases and the J segment 6 bases; nucleotides outside the gene matches: 8. CDR3 protein: CASSKTGAPAEAFF. CDR3 coding DNA: TGTGCCAGCAGTAAGACAGGGGCCCCAGCTGAAGCTTTCTTT.

This chain joins TRBV5-4 and TRBJ2-5; TRBD2 matches at 9 bases. Looked up from germline, CDR1 is SGHNT and CDR2 is YYREEE (reference sequence). The CDR3 has 19 amino acids. V gave up 4 bases and J gave up 5 bases; unmatched junction bases: 21. The DNA of the CDR3 is TGTGCCAGCAGCACCCATCTCGGGACTAGCTGGGAGGGGGATGAGACCCAGTACTTC. As protein: CASSTHLGTSWEGDETQYF.

The CDR3 sequence: CASSITTSSGNTIYF. In DNA, the CDR3 is TGTGCCAGTAGTATTACCACCAGCTCTGGAAACACCATATATTTT. This chain connects TRBV19 to TRBJ1-3; D is unresolved. Germline CDR1 reads LNHDA; CDR2 reads SQIVND (reference sequence). This CDR3 comprises 15 residues. With 3 bases removed from V and 0 bases from J, the gap between germline ends came to 9 bases. Combining the CDR3 with reference TRBV19 and TRBJ1-3 gives the whole variable domain DGGITQSPKYLFRKEGQNVTLSCEQNLNHDAMYWYRQDPGQGLRLIYYSQIVNDFQKGDIAEGYSVSREKKESFPLTVTSAQKNPTAFYLCASSITTSSGNTIYFGEGSWLTVV.

This clone has just one count. The chain recombines TRBV25-1 with TRBJ1-6; D not resolved. Germline loops: CDR1 MGHDK, CDR2 SYGVNS. There are 13 residues in the CDR3. V was shortened by 4 bases and J by 10 bases, with 11 bases between the two germline ends. CDR3 DNA: TGTGCCAGCAGTGGGACCGGTTGGTCACCCCTCCACTTT. This translates into CASSGTGWSPLHF.

This rearrangement joins TRBV11-2 to TRBJ2-7; 11 bases align to TRBD2. After removal of 5 bases from V and 6 bases from J, the junction contained 3 bases not matched to a gene. The CDR3 is 13 residues long. CDR1 is SGHAT and CDR2 is FQNNGV in the germline V gene. Here the CDR3 reads CASSVGTSGEQYF. CDR3 nucleotides: TGTGCCAGCAGCGTCGGGACTAGCGGCGAGCAGTACTTC.